The clone carrying this TCR beta chain came up once. Its antigen remains unknown. This record belongs to a study of CD8+ T cells in alopecia areata. Study conclusions and caveats: Sequences from scalp samples also cover resident alphabeta T cells of normal skin. Affected lesional scalp, above all in alopecia totalis/universalis, was more clonal than normal scalp. Patients showed less clear TCR sequence sharing than mice, possibly partly because of HLA diversity.

Both CD4+ and CD8+ T cells were separated by sorting PBMCs. RNA was isolated and reverse transcribed to cDNA, the sequencing template. Assay: immunoSEQ multiplex PCR; the TCRdb copy retains only in-frame clones and omits some. The data show 100,000 to 150,000 clones, about 60% seen once. This CDR3 spans 16 amino acids. V lost 0 bases to trimming and J lost 0 bases; unmatched junction nucleotides: 4. Germline V lookup: CDR1 KGHSH, CDR2 LQKENI. Sequences were obtained from CD4+ T cells sorted from blood. The chain uses TRBV18 and TRBJ1-1; 7 bases map to TRBD1. This clonotype originated in a human donor in good health. The CDR3: CASSPPRTGMNTEAFF. CDR3 bases: TGTGCCAGCTCACCACCTCGGACAGGCATGAACACTGAAGCTTTCTTT.